These 20 T cell receptor beta chains originate from one sample sequenced in a study of CD8 T cells in Susac syndrome. Random hexamers served to reverse transcribe roughly 0.45 to 1 ug RNA. TCRdb reprocessed the immunoSEQ multiplex PCR reads with MiXCR, giving one entry per CDR3 protein. The sample shows roughly 180,000 distinct CDR3 sequences, just under 95% of them seen only once. Specimen: CD4+ T cells from PBMCs. The source is a human donor in good health.

This clonotype came up once. The chain joins TRBV3-1 to TRBJ2-5, with D perhaps matching TRBD1 or TRBD2 (5 bases each). The V end lost 2 bases, the J end lost 0 bases, and 10 bases lay between the germline ends. The CDR3 loop spans 15 amino acids. CDR1 is LGHDT, CDR2 YNNKEL, per germline (reference sequence). CDR3 loop: CASSQRGRYQETQYF. Here the CDR3 DNA reads TGTGCCAGCAGCCAACGGGGCAGGTACCAAGAGACCCAGTACTTC.

The CDR3 DNA reads TGTGCCAGCAGCCAAGGACGGACGCCGACCGGGGAGCTGTTTTTT. Its protein product is CASSQGRTPTGELFF. This rearrangement joins TRBV3-1 to TRBJ2-2; D unresolved. V lost 1 base, J lost 5 bases, and 11 bases lay in between. Germline CDR1 reads LGHDT; CDR2 reads YNNKEL (reference sequence). The CDR3 is made up of 15 amino acids.

The chain joins TRBV20-1 to TRBJ2-1; perhaps TRBD2 as D (6 bases). The V and J ends lost 4 bases and 4 bases respectively, with 14 bases between them. Per the germline V gene, CDR1 is DFQATT and CDR2 is SNEGSKA (reference sequence). The CDR3 has 14 residues. The CDR3 sequence is CSAKLALLYNEQFF. The CDR3 coding sequence is TGCAGTGCTAAACTAGCCCTATTATACAATGAGCAGTTCTTC.

The CDR3 spells CSAREIRQGSVEQYF. CDR3 bases: TGCAGTGCTAGAGAAATAAGACAGGGATCGGTGGAGCAGTACTTC. This chain connects TRBV20-1 to TRBJ2-7; TRBD1 matches at 7 bases. Trimming at V came to 0 bases and at J to 7 bases, leaving 12 bases not matched to a gene. Looked up from germline, CDR1 is DFQATT and CDR2 is SNEGSKA (reference sequence). This CDR3 region has 15 residues.

V and J are TRBV19 and TRBJ2-1, with 16 bases lining up with TRBD2. The length of the CDR3 is 15 residues. From germline, CDR1 is LNHDA and CDR2 SQIVND (reference sequence). The junction had 1 base not matched to a gene; V was cut back by 5 bases and J by 6 bases. CDR3 sequence reads: CASSGTSGRVNEQFF. CDR3 sequence (DNA): TGTGCCAGTAGTGGGACTAGCGGGAGGGTCAATGAGCAGTTCTTC.

This chain connects TRBV20-1 to TRBJ1-5; no definite D call. This CDR3 spans 15 amino acids. V was shortened by 5 bases and J by 1 base, with 15 bases between the two germline ends. The germline CDR1 and CDR2 sequences are DFQATT and SNEGSKA (reference sequence). The DNA of the CDR3 is TGCAGTGCTTCCGCCGACGCGGGGAGCAATCAGCCCCAGCATTTT. It specifies CSASADAGSNQPQHF.

The V gene is TRBV27, the J gene TRBJ2-3; D is perhaps TRBD1 or TRBD2 (5 bases each). This CDR3 is built from 13 residues. In germline, CDR1 is MNHEY, CDR2 SMNVEV (reference sequence). Deletions cut 4 bases from V and 5 bases from J, with 10 bases between. The CDR3 sequence is CASSWDLGDTQYF. CDR3 nucleotides: TGTGCCAGCAGTTGGGACCTGGGAGATACGCAGTATTTT.

This clonotype showed up just once. The chain uses TRBV20-1 and TRBJ2-7; 7 nucleotides agree with TRBD1. Germline V CDR1 and CDR2: DFQATT, SNEGSKA (reference sequence). The CDR3 runs 14 residues. V was pared by 5 bases and J by 1 base, with 8 bases of the junction left unmatched. The DNA of the CDR3 is TGCAGTGCTCCTAGACAGGGCTTTTCCTACGAGCAGTACTTC. It codes for CSAPRQGFSYEQYF.

The J gene is TRBJ2-5, the V gene TRBV3-1, with TRBD2 as a possible D gene (6 bases). The germline gives CDR1 LGHDT, CDR2 YNNKEL (reference sequence). Between the trimmed V and J ends, which lost 3 bases and 6 bases, there was a span of 17 bases. This CDR3 has 15 residues. This CDR3 reads CASSHNPGRRQTQYF. The CDR3 DNA reads TGTGCCAGCAGCCACAACCCCGGGAGACGGCAGACCCAGTACTTC.

V usage is TRBV24-1 and J usage is TRBJ2-2; D possibly corresponds to TRBD1 (5 bases). V was shortened by 9 bases and J by 4 bases, with 14 bases between the two germline ends. The germline gives CDR1 KGHDR, CDR2 SFDVKD. CDR3 size: 14 residues. The CDR3 coding sequence is TGTGCCACCGCTTCAGCACAGGTCACCGGGGAGCTGTTTTTT. The encoded protein is CATASAQVTGELFF.

This chain connects TRBV15 to TRBJ2-3; unclear D gene. V was clipped by 1 base and J by 2 bases, with 4 bases between them. Per germline, CDR1 LNHNV and CDR2 YYDKDF (reference sequence). The CDR3 spans 13 residues. The CDR3 loop reads CATSRGVTDTQYF. The CDR3 region has the DNA TGTGCCACCAGCAGAGGAGTCACAGATACGCAGTATTTT.

This chain links TRBV6-5 with TRBJ2-1, with a weak D call TRBD2 (5 bases). Germline CDR1 MNHEY, CDR2 SVGAGI. The length of the CDR3 is 16 residues. V lost 0 bases and J 7 bases, leaving 16 bases between the germline ends. The CDR3 region has the DNA TGTGCCAGCAGTTACTCCTGGACGGGATTGGGGAATGAGCAGTTCTTC. Amino acid sequence: CASSYSWTGLGNEQFF.

The chain employs TRBV29-1 and TRBJ2-1; 8 positions agree with TRBD2. The CDR3 totals 16 residues. In germline, CDR1 is SQVTM, CDR2 ANQGSEA. The junction had 11 bases not matched to a gene; V was cut back by 7 bases and J by 0 bases. CDR3 coding DNA: TGCAGCGCTGGGGGAGCGGGAGCGAGCTCCTACAATGAGCAGTTCTTC. Residues: CSAGGAGASSYNEQFF.

The V call is TRBV4-2, the J call TRBJ2-1; D is unresolved. V shed 0 bases and J shed 2 bases, with 5 bases lying between them. This CDR3 is built from 14 residues. The V gene's germline CDR1 is LGHNA and CDR2 YNFKEQ. The CDR3 protein is CASSQDRTYNEQFF. The CDR3 bases are TGTGCCAGCAGCCAAGATCGGACCTACAATGAGCAGTTCTTC.

The chain uses TRBV5-6 and TRBJ1-2, with D hard to call. V was clipped by 2 bases and J by 8 bases, with 13 bases between them. This CDR3 is 13 amino acids long. Germline assignment: CDR1 SGHDT and CDR2 YYEEEE. The CDR3 DNA reads TGTGCCAGCAGCTTCGGGTCCGAAGAGGGCTACACCTTC. Amino acids: CASSFGSEEGYTF.

The chain carries TRBV7-2 and TRBJ2-3, with TRBD1 matching 11 bases. Per the germline V gene, CDR1 is SGHTA and CDR2 is FQGNSA. The trim removed 0 bases at V and 4 bases at J, leaving 3 bases unmatched. This CDR3 region has 16 residues. CDR3 in DNA: TGTGCCAGCAGCTTAGCGGGACAGGGGGGCCCAGATACGCAGTATTTT. Protein: CASSLAGQGGPDTQYF.

The rearrangement joins TRBV27 to TRBJ1-2, with 8 bases lining up with TRBD1. The CDR3 is 17 amino acids. Per germline, CDR1 MNHEY and CDR2 SMNVEV (reference sequence). The ends lost 6 bases at V and 2 bases at J; junction bases unmatched: 14. The DNA of the CDR3 is TGTGCCAGCAGCCGTATAACGACAGGGGCACTAAACTATGGCTACACCTTC. It translates to CASSRITTGALNYGYTF.

The chain carries TRBV20-1 and TRBJ2-3; either TRBD1 or TRBD2 may supply D (6 bases each). This CDR3 has 17 residues. V lost 3 bases and J lost 1, with 20 bases in between. The germline CDR1 and CDR2 sequences are DFQATT and SNEGSKA (reference sequence). The CDR3 spells CSARSRGRERGTDTQYF. CDR3 sequence (DNA): TGCAGTGCTAGGTCCAGGGGACGGGAGCGGGGCACAGATACGCAGTATTTT.

Only one count was recorded for this clonotype. The junction and the germline gene differ at one end; a read error may be behind it. The chain combines TRBV27 with TRBJ2-3, with 7 bases identical to TRBD1. This CDR3 region has 19 residues. Germline V gene sequence: CDR1 MNHEY, CDR2 SMNVEV (reference sequence). CDR3 bases: TGTGCCAGCAGTTTATCCCCGGAACCTCTGGGACAGACCACAAATACGCAGTATTTT. Its protein is CASSLSPEPLGQTTNTQYF.

J is TRBJ1-2 and V is TRBV24-1; D remains unclear. The germline gives CDR1 KGHDR, CDR2 SFDVKD. The length of the CDR3 is 14 residues. Trimming removed 3 bases at V and 0 bases at J, with 7 bases between. CDR3 residues: CATSDARTNYGYTF. The CDR3 DNA follows: TGTGCCACCAGTGATGCCCGAACTAACTATGGCTACACCTTC.